The sequence of this T cell receptor beta chain was determined in a study of PD-L1 blockade in urothelial cancer (dated by TCRdb to the late 2010s). As for the study more broadly: All patients started therapy around 2014 and received atezolizumab 1,200 mg intravenously every 3 weeks. Blood samples were analyzed 3 weeks after the start of treatment (second dose) and 6 weeks after the start of treatment. TCR sequencing covered pretreatment tumor samples and matched, serially collected peripheral blood taken before and after atezolizumab treatment. Patients had an ECOG performance status of 0 or 1 and had received between 0 and 3 prior chemotherapy regimens. Roughly 10 patients reached durable clinical benefit, while some 20 patients did not. The study was an exploratory multi-omic analysis of somatic, immune and clinical correlates of response to PD-L1 blockade with atezolizumab in urothelial cancer. Pretreatment blood TCR-seq was available for nearly 30 patients, at least one posttreatment blood collection was obtained for approximately 25 patients, and tumor TCR-seq was available for approximately 25 patients. Blood samples yielded a median of about 150,000 T cells and approximately 83,000 unique TCRs, with median clonality about 0.08. Progression-free survival longer than 6 months counted as durable clinical benefit, and TCR features were additionally tested against both progression-free and overall survival. About nine tenths of the roughly 29 patients were males with bladder-origin urothelial cancer, and about 65% of the roughly 30 reported a prior smoking history. In the same patients, whole exome sequencing and RNA sequencing of pretreatment tumors were performed in addition to TCR sequencing. Results the study describes overall, beyond this receptor: Greater expansion of tumor-associated TCR clones in peripheral blood 3 weeks after the start of treatment was observed in patients with durable benefit (n of about 20, p = 0.022). Improved progression-free and overall survival was found to be associated with pretreatment peripheral blood TCR clonality below the median. Because of the small sample size (n ≈ 29) and the many exploratory analyses performed, the results are intended to be regarded as hypothesis-generating.

In the case of this clone: Its antigen is currently not known. The record has no base qualities; no much larger clone is one base away.

The cohort included under 35 patients with locally advanced or metastatic urothelial carcinoma who were treated at Memorial Sloan Kettering on a trial protocol. Peripheral blood mononuclear cells were collected pretreatment and during treatment, with between 1 and 8 total time points per patient. The Qiagen DNeasy Blood extraction kit was used to purify genomic DNA from total PBMCs and from tumor samples. PBMCs were collected pretreatment and during treatment, and were isolated and stored as previously described. The CDR3 measures 15 amino acids from cysteine to phenylalanine. The only DNA kept is the CDR3, 45 bases in frame from the first base. V and J lose 0 bases and 2 bases, and a span of 13 bases separates them. According to the germline V gene (reference sequence), CDR1 reads GTSNPN and CDR2 reads SVGIG. To estimate absolute template abundance from read counts, synthetic TCR analog templates were spiked into each PCR. TCRbeta CDR3 regions were amplified from genomic DNA with bias-controlled V and J gene primers using the immunoSEQ assay. Rearranged TCRbeta segments were sequenced at approximately 20X coverage. The paper's data handling went like this. Clustering was used to correct sequencing errors, and CDR3s were annotated against IMGT to assign V, D and J genes. Downstream analyses used only productive TCRbeta rearrangements, leaving out any out-of-frame or stop-codon sequences. Clonality was computed as one minus Shannon entropy normalized by the log of the number of unique productive sequences. Clones differing between time points or between blood and tumor were identified using Fisher's exact test with Benjamini-Hochberg correction, with an adjusted p below 0.01 applied as the threshold. TCRdb limited this immuneACCESS table to in-frame rearrangements with V and J called. A share of clones is missing; checked studies link under half to unresolved V genes, and the rest is unexplained. The V and J calls and the clone size are those of that table, but D and trimming were determined from the DNA. The sample profile shows under 120,000 clones; 70% to 90% of them were found once. The ten biggest clones cover around 2.4% of the sample.

Recombination connected TRBV30 to TRBJ1-2; the D gene is perhaps TRBD1, from 5 matching bases. The TCR was taken from a man aged 50 to 59 with urothelial cancer. Sequencing was performed on PBMCs, taken around atezolizumab (anti-PD-L1) treatment. The nucleotide sequence reads as follows: TGTGCCTGGAGTGTATCGAGATGGGGCAACTATGGCTACACCTTC. This translates into CAWSVSRWGNYGYTF.